The entry below gives a single TCR beta chain sequence along with its context. The entry originates in a study of regulatory T cells in long-lasting Graves disease. Study-wide context: Prior antithyroid drug treatment in newly diagnosed Graves' patients lasted under 3 months.

Time point: newly diagnosed GD, antithyroid drugs for less than 3 months. With RNA extracted from PBMCs as input, the TCR library was made. American Thyroid Association guidelines defined Graves' disease diagnosis. Construction of the TCR beta libraries employed iRepertoire HTBI primers in conjunction with Arm-PCR of CDR3 regions. TCRdb independently ran MiXCR on the multiplex PCR reads; one entry per CDR3 protein. Altogether about 400,000 distinct CDR3 sequences are present, roughly 15% being singletons, with the ten largest covering about 19%. Germline CDR1 MRHNA, CDR2 SNTAGT. CDR3 length equals 13 residues. V was trimmed by 4 bases and J by 6 bases, leaving 13 bases between them. Another study also made use of these data, one on T cells in Graves' hyperthyroidism and ophthalmopathy. As that report states: HTBI primers drove first-round RT-PCR of the TCR CDR3.

Source: peripheral blood mononuclear cells (PBMCs), taken at new diagnosis, from a patient treated with antithyroid drugs. The source is a woman in her late teens or twenties with Graves disease. V and J are TRBV6-4 and TRBJ2-7; the D gene could be TRBD1 or TRBD2 (5 bases each). The CDR3 nucleotides are TGTGCCAGCAGTGCCCATTGGGGGTCCGAGCAGTACTTC. This codes for CASSAHWGSEQYF.